The 16 T cell receptor beta chains given below trace back to one sample, sequenced in a study of blood T cell repertoires in COVID-19. The data were produced by immunoSEQ multiplex PCR, yet TCRdb's version contains in-frame clones alone and is incomplete. The sample shows under 500,000 clones, more than 85% of them seen only once. What was sequenced was peripheral blood. The receptors come from a woman in her 30s with acute or convalescent COVID-19.

This sequence joins TRBV7-8 and TRBJ2-7, with D uncertain. Germline CDR1 reads SGHVS; CDR2 reads FQNEAQ. V lost 1 base and J lost 6, with 22 bases in between. The CDR3 runs to 17 residues. CDR3 residues: CASSLVGRTLPSGEQYF. CDR3 DNA sequence: TGTGCCAGCAGCTTAGTCGGCAGAACCCTTCCTTCGGGCGAGCAGTACTTC.

This chain connects TRBV30 to TRBJ1-2, with D perhaps TRBD1 (5 bases). Germline CDR1 and CDR2: GTSNPN and SVGIG (reference sequence). The CDR3 loop spans 13 amino acids. V lost 3 bases, J lost 7 bases, and 15 bases lay in between. The CDR3 loop reads CAWSPAGSGGYTF. The CDR3 bases are TGTGCCTGGAGCCCCGCAGGGTCGGGTGGCTACACCTTC. Using reference TRBV30 and TRBJ1-2 for the parts outside the CDR3, the full variable domain is SQTIHQWPATLVQPVGSPLSLECTVEGTSNPNLYWYRQAAGRGLQLLFYSVGIGQISSEVPQNLSASRPQDRQFILSSKKLLLSDSGFYLCAWSPAGSGGYTFGSGTRLTVV.

This clone occurred a few times. The rearrangement joins TRBV24-1 to TRBJ1-5, with D perhaps matching TRBD1 (5 bases). CDR3 size: 12 residues. V was cut by 10 bases and J by 1 base, with 7 bases left in between. The V gene's germline CDR1 is KGHDR and CDR2 SFDVKD. CDR3 region: CATQGSNQPQHF. In DNA, the CDR3 is TGTGCCACGCAGGGAAGCAATCAGCCCCAGCATTTT.

The chain recombines TRBV6-2 or TRBV6-3 with TRBJ1-1, with D maybe TRBD1 (6 bases). The CDR3 runs to 14 residues. Germline V gene sequence: CDR1 MNHEY, CDR2 SVGEGT. Trimming cost V 5 bases and J 5 bases, with 15 bases left between them. As DNA, the CDR3 is TGTGCCAGCAGTCCACAGGGCGTTGTGACTGAAGCTTTCTTT. Translating gives CASSPQGVVTEAFF.

The chain is built from TRBV6-5 and TRBJ2-7, with a tentative D call TRBD2 (6 bases). Trimming removed 8 bases at V and 0 bases at J, with 11 bases between. This CDR3 has 13 residues. The germline gives CDR1 MNHEY, CDR2 SVGAGI. CDR3 loop: CASAGPGSYEQYF. The CDR3 DNA reads as TGTGCCAGCGCGGGACCGGGCTCCTACGAGCAGTACTTC.

This rearrangement joins TRBV2 to TRBJ2-7; 7 nucleotides align to TRBD1. Looked up from germline, CDR1 is SNHLY and CDR2 is FYNNEI. J gave up 1 base and V 6 bases, and 3 bases lay outside the gene matches. The CDR3 has 13 residues. CDR3 nucleotides: TGTGCCAGCAGGGACAGGAGTTCCTACGAGCAGTACTTC. Translating gives CASRDRSSYEQYF.

V is TRBV28 and J is TRBJ2-1; D is unresolved. The germline CDR1 and CDR2 sequences are MDHEN and SYDVKM. This CDR3 spans 16 amino acids. Trimming took off 7 bases at V and 0 bases at J, with 16 bases between the two ends. For the CDR3, the DNA is TGTGCCAGCACCACCGGAGACTCTGTCTCCTACAATGAGCAGTTCTTC. This codes for CASTTGDSVSYNEQFF. The variable domain in full, completed from reference TRBV28 and TRBJ2-1, reads DVKVTQSSRYLVKRTGEKVFLECVQDMDHENMFWYRQDPGLGLRLIYFSYDVKMKEKGDIPEGYSVSREKKERFSLILESASTNQTSMYLCASTTGDSVSYNEQFFGPGTRLTVL.

V is TRBV18 and J is TRBJ1-1; 9 bases align to TRBD1. Germline loops: CDR1 KGHSH, CDR2 LQKENI. The CDR3 is made up of 14 amino acids. Unmatched junction bases numbered 3, after V lost 6 bases and J lost 1 base. The DNA for the CDR3 is TGTGCCAGCTCGGCGGGACAGGGGAACACTGAAGCTTTCTTT. It translates to CASSAGQGNTEAFF.

This chain links TRBV12-3 or TRBV12-4 with TRBJ2-7; TRBD1 matches at 8 bases. The CDR3 has 13 amino acids. V lost 8 bases, J lost 1 base, and 4 bases stayed unmatched. CDR3 sequence reads: CASRRTGSYEQYF. The CDR3 DNA reads TGTGCCAGCCGCCGGACAGGGTCCTACGAGCAGTACTTC.

The V and J genes are TRBV5-4 and TRBJ2-1; D is possibly TRBD2 (5 bases). The germline V gene has CDR1 SGHNT and CDR2 YYREEE (reference sequence). V was shortened by 1 base and J by 13 bases, with 18 bases between the two germline ends. The CDR3 is made up of 14 amino acids. This CDR3 is CASSLREGPSIQFF. CDR3 sequence (DNA): TGTGCCAGCAGCTTGAGAGAGGGTCCATCGATACAGTTCTTC. The full variable domain, rest sourced from reference TRBV5-4 and TRBJ2-1, is ETGVTQSPTHLIKTRGQQVTLRCSSQSGHNTVSWYQQALGQGPQFIFQYYREEENGRGNFPPRFSGLQFPNYSSELNVNALELDDSALYLCASSLREGPSIQFFGPGTRLTVL.

The chain carries TRBV11-2 and TRBJ2-7, with 10 nucleotides matching TRBD2. The V gene's germline CDR1 is SGHAT and CDR2 FQNNGV. The CDR3 consists of 14 residues. The V and J ends lost 2 bases and 8 bases, in that order; junction bases with no gene match: 6. CDR3 region: CASSLSPSGGQQYF. CDR3 coding DNA: TGTGCCAGCAGCTTATCGCCTAGCGGGGGACAGCAGTACTTC.

This chain links TRBV19 with TRBJ1-2, with 10 bases lining up with TRBD1. V was clipped by 5 bases and J by 4 bases; unmatched bases: 10. The V gene's germline CDR1 is LNHDA and CDR2 SQIVND (reference sequence). The CDR3 has 16 residues. In DNA form, the CDR3 reads TGTGCCAGTAGTCTCGAAGCCGGGACAGGGGTCTATGGCTACACCTTC. Translation gives CASSLEAGTGVYGYTF.

The gene calls are TRBV3-1 (or the pseudogene TRBV3-2) and TRBJ2-2; TRBD2 matches at 9 bases. Per germline, CDR1 LGHDT and CDR2 YNNKEL (reference sequence). J gave up 1 base and V 2 bases, and 11 bases lay outside the gene matches. The CDR3 sequence is 19 residues long. CDR3: CASSQKGGLAGKNTGELFF. CDR3 DNA: TGTGCCAGCAGCCAAAAGGGTGGGCTAGCGGGGAAGAACACCGGGGAGCTGTTTTTT.

The chain links TRBV5-6 to TRBJ1-5, with a weak D call TRBD1 (6 bases). Trimming stripped 4 bases from V and 4 bases from J, with 9 bases between. This CDR3 is built from 13 residues. Germline V gene data show CDR1 as SGHDT and CDR2 as YYEEEE. The CDR3 sequence is CASSLQGNQPQHF. For the CDR3, the DNA is TGTGCCAGCAGCCTACAGGGTAATCAGCCCCAGCATTTT.

This clone appeared a few times. As DNA, the CDR3 is TGCGCCAGCAGTCAGGGATCGAACACTGAAGCTTTCTTT. It codes for CASSQGSNTEAFF. The chain uses TRBV10-1 and TRBJ1-1, with D perhaps TRBD1 (5 bases). The CDR3 extends over 13 amino acids. Trimming shortened V by 5 bases and J by 1 base, and 8 bases separated the two germline ends. Germline V gives CDR1 WNHNN, CDR2 SYGVQD (reference sequence).

The V and J genes are TRBV7-9 and TRBJ2-1; TRBD1 agrees at 7 bases. Germline V gives CDR1 SEHNR, CDR2 FQNEAQ (reference sequence). There are 15 residues in the CDR3. J gave up 0 bases and V 5 bases, and 4 bases lay outside the gene matches. The CDR3 loop reads CASSLDRSSYNEQFF. As DNA, the CDR3 is TGTGCCAGCAGCCTGGACAGGAGCTCCTACAATGAGCAGTTCTTC.